These 25 T cell receptor beta chains share one sample of origin, sequenced in a study of shared clonotypes between healthy human individuals. Generated by immunoSEQ multiplex PCR, the TCRdb table keeps only in-frame clones and is missing some. This sample has nearly 500,000 clones, with roughly four fifths found just once. Sequencing used PBMCs. The source of these receptors is a woman aged 40 to 50 in good health. Some clones in this sample may be carry-over from other donors' samples.

The gene calls are TRBV11-2 and TRBJ2-1, with D unclear. The CDR3 runs to 13 residues. The germline V and J ends were trimmed by 3 bases and 8 bases, with 11 bases remaining between them. Per the germline V gene, CDR1 is SGHAT and CDR2 is FQNNGV. The CDR3 sequence is CASSFQLWDEQFF. The CDR3 bases are TGTGCCAGCAGCTTTCAGCTGTGGGATGAGCAGTTCTTC.

The rearrangement links TRBV7-9 to TRBJ2-3; 9 bases map to TRBD2. The CDR3 is 16 residues long. V lost 3 bases and J lost 1; bases outside the gene matches: 5. Germline V gene sequence: CDR1 SEHNR, CDR2 FQNEAQ (reference sequence). The CDR3 sequence: CASSFRLAVGTDTQYF. The DNA for the CDR3 is TGTGCCAGCAGCTTTCGACTAGCGGTGGGCACAGATACGCAGTATTTT.

The chain couples TRBV11-2 to TRBJ2-7, with 8 bases matching TRBD1. The germline CDR1 and CDR2 sequences are SGHAT and FQNNGV. V lost 0 bases to trimming and J lost 3 bases; unmatched junction nucleotides: 1. CDR3 length: 14 amino acids. CDR3 in DNA: TGTGCCAGCAGCTTAGAGGGACAGGTCTACGAGCAGTACTTC. It specifies CASSLEGQVYEQYF. The whole variable domain, filled in from reference TRBV11-2 and TRBJ2-7, reads EAGVAQSPRYKIIEKRQSVAFWCNPISGHATLYWYQQILGQGPKLLIQFQNNGVVDDSQLPKDRFSAERLKGVDSTLKIQPAKLEDSAVYLCASSLEGQVYEQYFGPGTRLTVT.

Turning to this clone: The same CDR3 can be traced to other DNA sequences in this sample. CDR3 coding DNA: TGCGCCAGCAGCCGAGACGGGGGGGGCTACACCGGGGAGCTGTTTTTT. It is translated as CASSRDGGGYTGELFF. V is TRBV4-1 and J is TRBJ2-2; 8 bases agree with TRBD2. The ends lost 4 bases at V and 3 bases at J; junction bases unmatched: 7. The CDR3 runs to 16 residues. Per the germline V gene, CDR1 is MGHRA and CDR2 is YSYEKL.

Comment on this clone: At one of its ends the junction is not consistent with the germline gene, which may arise from a read error. The CDR3 sequence is CAWSTGQGRHF. CDR3 nucleotide sequence: TGTGCCTGGAGTACGGGACAGGGTCGCCACTTC. The chain joins TRBV30 to TRBJ2-4; 9 bases line up with TRBD1. CDR1 and CDR2 (germline): GTSNPN, SVGIG (reference sequence). The CDR3 runs 11 residues.

V and J are TRBV18 and TRBJ2-1; 11 nucleotides align to TRBD2. V gave up 3 bases and J gave up 7 bases; unmatched junction bases: 8. Germline V gives CDR1 KGHSH, CDR2 LQKENI. The CDR3 is 16 residues long. This CDR3 reads CASSPLLAGVGNEQFF. The CDR3 DNA is TGTGCCAGCTCACCTCTACTAGCGGGAGTAGGGAATGAGCAGTTCTTC. Combining the CDR3 with reference TRBV18 and TRBJ2-1 gives the whole variable domain NAGVMQNPRHLVRRRGQEARLRCSPMKGHSHVYWYRQLPEEGLKFMVYLQKENIIDESGMPKERFSAEFPKEGPSILRIQQVVRGDSAAYFCASSPLLAGVGNEQFFGPGTRLTVL.

V and J are TRBV28 and TRBJ2-5, with 7 bases identical to TRBD1. This CDR3 spans 14 amino acids. Germline trimming cut 5 bases from V and 2 bases from J; bases unmatched to any gene: 5. Germline CDR1 reads MDHEN; CDR2 reads SYDVKM. CDR3 sequence (DNA): TGTGCCAGCAGTCAACAGGGGACACAAGAGACCCAGTACTTC. The encoded protein is CASSQQGTQETQYF.

Of note for this clone: This probably arose from a read error, given a far larger clone one base away. The V call is TRBV27, the J call TRBJ1-4; 7 bases are a match to TRBD1. CDR1 MNHEY and CDR2 SMNVEV come from the germline V gene (reference sequence). This CDR3 contains 13 residues. CDR3 nucleotides: TGTACCATGATACAGGGGCATAATGAAAAACTGTTTTTT. Translated, it gives CTMIQGHNEKLFF.

The sample holds one count of this clone. The chain recombines TRBV7-3 with TRBJ1-3, with TRBD1 as a possible D gene (6 bases). CDR1 and CDR2 from the germline V gene are SGHTA and FQGTGA. Trimming took off 1 base at V and 2 bases at J, with 12 bases between the two ends. The CDR3 length is 16 residues. The CDR3 coding sequence is TGTGCCAGCAGCTTAAAAGGGGACAAGCCTGGAAACACCATATATTTT. It specifies CASSLKGDKPGNTIYF.

The chain joins TRBV28 to TRBJ2-3; the D gene could be TRBD1 or TRBD2 (5 bases each). Germline V gene lookup returns CDR1 MDHEN and CDR2 SYDVKM. V was clipped by 9 bases and J by 7 bases, with 20 bases between them. The CDR3 covers 14 residues. The CDR3 sequence: CASTTPGPLNTQYF. CDR3 nucleotide sequence: TGTGCCAGTACTACACCGGGACCCTTAAATACGCAGTATTTT.

This clone has only a few counts. The chain is built from TRBV6-6 and TRBJ1-1; TRBD1 is a possible D gene (5 bases). V was cut by 3 bases and J by 0 bases, with 8 bases left in between. Germline V gene data show CDR1 as MNHNY and CDR2 as SVGAGI (reference sequence). This CDR3 is 14 amino acids long. CDR3 DNA sequence: TGTGCCAGCAGTTATCCGACAGTGAACACTGAAGCTTTCTTT. Its translation: CASSYPTVNTEAFF.

V gene TRBV19 combines with J gene TRBJ1-2; possible D gene TRBD1, 6 bases. The CDR3 length is 13 residues. The germline gives CDR1 LNHDA, CDR2 SQIVND (reference sequence). Trimming removed 3 bases at V and 6 bases at J, with 11 bases between. The CDR3 loop reads CASSIGGGNGYTF. The CDR3 nucleotides are TGTGCCAGTAGTATCGGCGGGGGCAATGGCTACACCTTC.

The J gene is TRBJ1-4, the V gene TRBV7-9; perhaps TRBD1 as D (5 bases). The V gene lost 5 bases and the J gene lost 5 bases, with 15 bases spanning the gap. CDR3 size: 15 residues. Germline CDR1 reads SEHNR; CDR2 reads FQNEAQ (reference sequence). Here the CDR3 reads CASSPQWDGNEKLFF. DNA for the CDR3: TGTGCCAGCAGCCCCCAATGGGACGGAAATGAAAAACTGTTTTTT.

Details on this clone: Given a far larger clone just one base away, this is likely a sequencing read error. The rearrangement joins TRBV30 to TRBJ1-2; D ambiguous. Germline V lookup: CDR1 GTSNPN, CDR2 SVGIG (reference sequence). The CDR3 runs 13 residues. The CDR3 nucleotides are TGTGCCTGGAGTCTTACCGCAACACTTGGCCACACCTTC. Its protein product is CAWSLTATLGHTF. Full variable domain (remainder filled in from reference TRBV30 and TRBJ1-2): SQTIHQWPATLVQPVGSPLSLECTVEGTSNPNLYWYRQAAGRGLQLLFYSVGIGQISSEVPQNLSASRPQDRQFILSSKKLLLSDSGFYLCAWSLTATLGHTFGSGTRLTVV.

This clone showed up just once. At one end, the junction sequence differs from germline, possibly due to a read error. J is TRBJ1-5 and V is TRBV6-1; 7 nucleotides line up with TRBD1. Germline values: CDR1 MNHNS, CDR2 SASEGT. The CDR3 runs 15 residues. DNA for the CDR3: TGTGCCAGCAGAGAAGGGGGCGGTGGCAATCAGCCCCAGCATTTT. Protein sequence: CASREGGGGNQPQHF.

This chain joins TRBV7-3 and TRBJ2-1; 7 nucleotides match TRBD2. V trimming: 2 bases; J trimming: 1 base; junction bases outside the gene matches: 5. This CDR3 comprises 16 residues. Looked up from germline, CDR1 is SGHTA and CDR2 is FQGTGA. CDR3 bases: TGTGCCAGCAGCTTAGGTTGGCGGGGGTCCTACAATGAGCAGTTCTTC. The encoded protein is CASSLGWRGSYNEQFF.

The gene calls are TRBV7-2 and TRBJ2-2; D not certain. The CDR3 loop spans 16 amino acids. Germline V lookup: CDR1 SGHTA, CDR2 FQGNSA. V was clipped by 1 base and J by 0 bases, with 9 bases between them. As DNA, the CDR3 is TGTGCCAGCAGCTTAGAGTTGGTCGCGAACACCGGGGAGCTGTTTTTT. Its translation is CASSLELVANTGELFF.

The chain uses TRBV6-6 and TRBJ1-1, with no clear D. The CDR3 totals 15 residues. Per germline, CDR1 MNHNY and CDR2 SVGAGI (reference sequence). The V gene lost 0 bases and the J gene lost 2 bases, with 10 bases spanning the gap. In nucleotides, the CDR3 is TGTGCCAGCAGTTACTCGCTCAGGTTTAACACTGAAGCTTTCTTT. Its protein is CASSYSLRFNTEAFF.

The rearrangement joins TRBV28 to TRBJ2-4, with D possibly matching TRBD1 (6 bases). Germline V gives CDR1 MDHEN, CDR2 SYDVKM. V lost 6 bases and J 1 base, leaving 19 bases between the germline ends. The CDR3 sequence is 17 residues long. CDR3 amino acids: CASSDPRNRAAKNIQYF. CDR3 bases: TGTGCCAGCAGCGATCCGCGGAACAGGGCTGCCAAAAACATTCAGTACTTC.

The CDR3 DNA reads TGCGCCAGCAGCTTGGACGGCAGATTACTCAATGAGCAGTTCTTC. Its translation is CASSLDGRLLNEQFF. This rearrangement joins TRBV5-1 to TRBJ2-1; no clear D. Germline V gives CDR1 SGHRS, CDR2 YFSETQ. The CDR3 is 15 amino acids. Deletions cut 0 bases from V and 6 bases from J, with 13 bases between. Using reference TRBV5-1 and TRBJ2-1 for the parts outside the CDR3, the full variable domain is KAGVTQTPRYLIKTRGQQVTLSCSPISGHRSVSWYQQTPGQGLQFLFEYFSETQRNKGNFPGRFSGRQFSNSRSEMNVSTLELGDSALYLCASSLDGRLLNEQFFGPGTRLTVL.

This chain connects TRBV7-9 to TRBJ2-5; possibly TRBD1 for D (5 bases). V was pared by 7 bases and J by 4 bases, with 10 bases between. This CDR3 is 12 amino acids long. Germline CDR1 SEHNR, CDR2 FQNEAQ (reference sequence). This chain's CDR3 is CASNGAGETQYF. The CDR3, as DNA: TGTGCCAGCAATGGGGCCGGAGAGACCCAGTACTTC.

V and J are TRBV5-1 and TRBJ2-1, with no clear D. Germline-derived CDR1 and CDR2 are SGHRS and YFSETQ. The ends were cut back, 1 base at V and 2 bases at J, with 13 bases in the middle. The CDR3 has 16 residues. CDR3 residues: CASSLLTRGTYNEQFF. CDR3 DNA sequence: TGCGCCAGCAGCTTGTTGACGAGAGGAACCTACAATGAGCAGTTCTTC.

The chain recombines TRBV7-3 with TRBJ2-1, with TRBD2 as a possible D gene (7 bases). Per the germline V gene, CDR1 is SGHTA and CDR2 is FQGTGA. This CDR3 comprises 13 residues. V was pared by 1 base and J by 8 bases, with 9 bases between. CDR3 DNA: TGTGCCAGCAGCTTAAGGGGGGGCTATGAGCAGTTCTTC. This gives the protein CASSLRGGYEQFF.

As to this clone: The same CDR3 also results from other DNA sequences found in this sample. The CDR3 DNA sequence: TGCGCCAGCAGCTTAGGGACAAACACTGAAGCTTTCTTT. Its translation: CASSLGTNTEAFF. This chain uses TRBV5-1 with TRBJ1-1, with D possibly being TRBD1 (6 bases). Per the germline V gene, CDR1 is SGHRS and CDR2 is YFSETQ. V was shortened by 2 bases and J by 2 bases, with 7 bases between the two germline ends. This CDR3 contains 13 residues.

V and J are TRBV28 and TRBJ1-1; the D gene is possibly TRBD1 (6 bases). The CDR3 is 15 residues long. Germline values: CDR1 MDHEN, CDR2 SYDVKM. V lost 10 bases and J lost 3, with 21 bases in between. CDR3 nucleotides: TGTGCCATCGGGGACACCGGCGATTGGGACACTGAAGCTTTCTTT. It is translated as CAIGDTGDWDTEAFF.